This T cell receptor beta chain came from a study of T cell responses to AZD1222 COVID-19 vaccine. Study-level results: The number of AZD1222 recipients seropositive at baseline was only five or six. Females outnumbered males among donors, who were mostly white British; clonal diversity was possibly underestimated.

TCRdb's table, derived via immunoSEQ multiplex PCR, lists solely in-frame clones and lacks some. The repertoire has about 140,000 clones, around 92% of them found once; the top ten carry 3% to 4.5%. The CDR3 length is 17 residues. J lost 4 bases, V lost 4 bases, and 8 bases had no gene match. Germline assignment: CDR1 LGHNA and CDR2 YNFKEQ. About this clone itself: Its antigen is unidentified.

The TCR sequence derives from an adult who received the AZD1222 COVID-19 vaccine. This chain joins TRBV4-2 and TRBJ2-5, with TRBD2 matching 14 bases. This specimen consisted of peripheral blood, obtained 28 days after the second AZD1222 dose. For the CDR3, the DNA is TGTGCCAGCAGCCGGGGACTAGCGGGAGAGATCGGAGAGACCCAGTACTTC. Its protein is CASSRGLAGEIGETQYF.